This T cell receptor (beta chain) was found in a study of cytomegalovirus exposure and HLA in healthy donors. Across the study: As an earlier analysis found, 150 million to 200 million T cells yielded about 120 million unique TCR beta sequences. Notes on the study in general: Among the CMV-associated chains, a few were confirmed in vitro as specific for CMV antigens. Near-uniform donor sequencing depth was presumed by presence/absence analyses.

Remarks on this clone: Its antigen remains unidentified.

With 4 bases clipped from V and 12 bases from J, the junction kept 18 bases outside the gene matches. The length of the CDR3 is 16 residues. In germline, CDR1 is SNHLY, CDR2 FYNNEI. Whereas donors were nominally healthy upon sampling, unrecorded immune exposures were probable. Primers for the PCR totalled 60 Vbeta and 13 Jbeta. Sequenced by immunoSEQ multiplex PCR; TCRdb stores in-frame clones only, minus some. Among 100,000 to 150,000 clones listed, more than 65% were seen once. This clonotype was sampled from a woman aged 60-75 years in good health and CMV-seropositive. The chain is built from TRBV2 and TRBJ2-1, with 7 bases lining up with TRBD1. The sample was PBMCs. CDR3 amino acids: CASSAADRDFYSGQFF. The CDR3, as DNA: TGTGCCAGCAGTGCCGCAGACAGGGATTTCTATTCGGGGCAGTTCTTC.